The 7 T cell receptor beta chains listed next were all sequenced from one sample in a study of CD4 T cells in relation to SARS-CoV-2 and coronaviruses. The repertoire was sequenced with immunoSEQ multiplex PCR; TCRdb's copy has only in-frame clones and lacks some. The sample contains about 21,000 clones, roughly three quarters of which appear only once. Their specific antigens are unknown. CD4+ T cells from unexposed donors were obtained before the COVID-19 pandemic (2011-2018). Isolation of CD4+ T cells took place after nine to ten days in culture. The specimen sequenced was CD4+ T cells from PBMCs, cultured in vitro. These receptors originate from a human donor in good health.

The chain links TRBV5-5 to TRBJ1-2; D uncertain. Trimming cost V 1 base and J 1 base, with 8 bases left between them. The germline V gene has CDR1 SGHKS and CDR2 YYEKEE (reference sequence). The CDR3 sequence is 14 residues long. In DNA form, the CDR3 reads TGTGCCAGCAGCTTGTGGACGGATAACTATGGCTACACCTTC. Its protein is CASSLWTDNYGYTF. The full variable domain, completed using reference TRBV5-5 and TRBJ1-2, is DAGVTQSPTHLIKTRGQQVTLRCSPISGHKSVSWYQQVLGQGPQFIFQYYEKEERGRGNFPDRFSARQFPNYSSELNVNALLLGDSALYLCASSLWTDNYGYTFGSGTRLTVV.

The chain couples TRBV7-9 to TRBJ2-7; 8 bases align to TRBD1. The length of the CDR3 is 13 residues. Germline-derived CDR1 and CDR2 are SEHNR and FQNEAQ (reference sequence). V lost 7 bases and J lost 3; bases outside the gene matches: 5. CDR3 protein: CASTKGQGYEQYF. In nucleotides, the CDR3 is TGTGCCAGCACCAAAGGACAGGGCTACGAGCAGTACTTC.

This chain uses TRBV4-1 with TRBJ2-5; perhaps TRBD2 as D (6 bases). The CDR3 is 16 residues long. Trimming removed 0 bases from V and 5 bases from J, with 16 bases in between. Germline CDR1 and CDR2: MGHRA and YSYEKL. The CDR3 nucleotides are TGCGCCAGCAGCCAAGACCGGGACCGCGGGGTGGAGACCCAGTACTTC. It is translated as CASSQDRDRGVETQYF.

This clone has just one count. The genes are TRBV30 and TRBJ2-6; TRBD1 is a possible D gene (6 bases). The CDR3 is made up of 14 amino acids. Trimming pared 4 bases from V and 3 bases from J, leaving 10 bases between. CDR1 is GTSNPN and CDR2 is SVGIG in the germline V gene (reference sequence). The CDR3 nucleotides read TGTGCCTGGACCACAGGGAATGGGGCCAACGTCCTGACTTTC. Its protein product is CAWTTGNGANVLTF.

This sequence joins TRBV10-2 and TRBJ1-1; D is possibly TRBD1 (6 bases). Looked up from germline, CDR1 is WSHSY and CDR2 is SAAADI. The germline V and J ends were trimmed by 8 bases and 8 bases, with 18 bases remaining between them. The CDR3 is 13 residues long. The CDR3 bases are TGCGCCAGCTCCACAGGGAACCTAACGGAAGCTTTCTTT. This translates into CASSTGNLTEAFF.

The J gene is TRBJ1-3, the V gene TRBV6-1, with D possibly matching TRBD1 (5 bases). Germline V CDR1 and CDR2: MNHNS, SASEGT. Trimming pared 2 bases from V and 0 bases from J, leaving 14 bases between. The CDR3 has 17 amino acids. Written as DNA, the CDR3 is TGTGCCAGCAGTGAACGAGGGGAGCCAAGCTCTGGAAACACCATATATTTT. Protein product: CASSERGEPSSGNTIYF.

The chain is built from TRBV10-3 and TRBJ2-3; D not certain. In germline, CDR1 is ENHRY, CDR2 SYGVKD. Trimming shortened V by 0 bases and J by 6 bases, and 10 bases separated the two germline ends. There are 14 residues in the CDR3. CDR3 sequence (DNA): TGTGCCATCAGTGAGTCGTCCGTTACGGATACGCAGTATTTT. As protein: CAISESSVTDTQYF.